This T cell receptor (beta chain) was profiled in a study of response to subunit inactivated influenza vaccine (dated by TCRdb to between 2018 and 2020). Describing the broader study: To follow how T cells responded to a trivalent subunit inactivated influenza vaccine, the researchers relied on deep quantitative profiling of the T cell receptor repertoire.

As to this clonotype: Its antigen is unknown. There are no base qualities to consult, and no much larger clone falls within one base.

Preparation of the library involved RT-PCR. The sequencer was an Illumina HiSeq 2500. TCRdb reworked the public reads: Q25 trimming with fastp, MiXCR clone assembly, productive beta chains retained. Under each unique CDR3 protein, matching rows form one entry showing the most common genes and DNA. Present in this sample are about 780,000 distinct CDR3 sequences, approximately 18% of which were seen just once. The ten largest clones add up to 11% of the sample. Beyond this particular receptor, the publication reports: According to the authors, only a limited number of new T cells may be recruited by each seasonal influenza vaccination.

The CDR3 starts with the cysteine, ends with the phenylalanine, and has 10 residues. Only the CDR3 portion is preserved as DNA: 30 bases, with reading frame beginning at the first base. Cut back by 2 bases and 11 bases, the V and J ends lie 6 bases apart. From a lookup of the germline V gene (reference sequence), CDR1 and CDR2 are SEHNR and FQNEAQ. The chain was built from TRBV7-9 and TRBJ1-1; there is no confident call for the D gene. Source: PBMCs from blood, taken more than 4 days after vaccination. This receptor was identified in a man over 45 who received an inactivated influenza vaccine. Donor details come from another sample of the same person, matched by shared clones. The DNA reads as follows: TGTGCCAGCAGCTTACGGCGGGCTTTCTTT. It specifies CASSLRRAFF.